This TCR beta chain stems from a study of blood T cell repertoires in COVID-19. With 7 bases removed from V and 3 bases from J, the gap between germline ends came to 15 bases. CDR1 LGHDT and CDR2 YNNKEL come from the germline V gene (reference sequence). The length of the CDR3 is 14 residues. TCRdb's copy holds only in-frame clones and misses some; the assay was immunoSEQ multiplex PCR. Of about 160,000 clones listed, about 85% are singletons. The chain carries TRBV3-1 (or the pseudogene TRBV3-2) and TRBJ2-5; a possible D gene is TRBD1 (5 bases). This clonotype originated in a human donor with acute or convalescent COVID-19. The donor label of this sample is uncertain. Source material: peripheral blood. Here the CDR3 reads CASNPAGFKETQYF. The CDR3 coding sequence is TGTGCCAGCAACCCAGCAGGGTTTAAAGAGACCCAGTACTTC.